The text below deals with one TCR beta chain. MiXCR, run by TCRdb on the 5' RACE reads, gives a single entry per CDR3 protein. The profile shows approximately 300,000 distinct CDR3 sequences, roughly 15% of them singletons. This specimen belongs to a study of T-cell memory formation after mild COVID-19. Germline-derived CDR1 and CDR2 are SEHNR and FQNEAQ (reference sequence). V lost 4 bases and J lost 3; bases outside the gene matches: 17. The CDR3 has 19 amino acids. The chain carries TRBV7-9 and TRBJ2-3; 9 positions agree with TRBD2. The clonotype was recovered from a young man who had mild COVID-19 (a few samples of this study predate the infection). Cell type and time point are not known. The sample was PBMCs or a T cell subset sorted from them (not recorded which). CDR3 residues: CASSSLFAGGPRGTDTQYF. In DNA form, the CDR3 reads TGTGCCAGCAGCTCCCTTTTTGCGGGGGGGCCACGAGGGACAGATACGCAGTATTTT.